The clone carrying this TCR beta chain was counted a few times. The antigen remains undetermined. Each CDR3 protein gets one entry after TCRdb re-called the RT-PCR reads with MiXCR. The sample gives approximately 700,000 distinct CDR3 sequences, approximately 15% of which show up once; around 6.5% is in the top ten. The sample originates from a study of response to subunit inactivated influenza vaccine. Points from the study as a whole: Each seasonal flu vaccination may recruit only limited new T cells, authors suggested.

J lost 7 bases, V lost 2 bases, and 8 bases had no gene match. This CDR3 has 17 residues. Germline values: CDR1 MDHEN, CDR2 SYDVKM. Material: PBMCs from blood, obtained roughly 2 weeks before vaccination. The rearrangement uses TRBV28 and TRBJ2-3; TRBD2 matches 14 bases. The sequence came from a man in his fifties or sixties who received an inactivated influenza vaccine. CDR3 DNA: TGTGCCAGCAGTTTAGCAGGACTAGCGGGGGGAACGAATACGCAGTATTTT. It yields the protein CASSLAGLAGGTNTQYF.